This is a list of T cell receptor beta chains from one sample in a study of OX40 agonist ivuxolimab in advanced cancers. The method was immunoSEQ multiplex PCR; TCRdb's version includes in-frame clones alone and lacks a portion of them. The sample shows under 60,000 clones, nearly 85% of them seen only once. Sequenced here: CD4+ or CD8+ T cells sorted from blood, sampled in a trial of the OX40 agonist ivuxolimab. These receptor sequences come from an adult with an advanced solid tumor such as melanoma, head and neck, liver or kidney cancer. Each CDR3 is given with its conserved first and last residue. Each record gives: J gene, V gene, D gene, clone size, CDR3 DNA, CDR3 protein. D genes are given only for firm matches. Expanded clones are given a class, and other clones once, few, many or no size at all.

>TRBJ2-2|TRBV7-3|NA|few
TGTGCCAGCAGCTGGGGTGTGGGTCCCGGGGAGCTGTTTTTT
CASSWGVGPGELFF
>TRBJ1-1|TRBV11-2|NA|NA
TGTGCCAGCAGCTGGGGAGGAGGGGACACTGAAGCTTTCTTT
CASSWGGGDTEAFF
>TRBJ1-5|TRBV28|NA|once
TGTGCCAGCAGCCAGGGGCCCCAGCATTTT
CASSQGPQHF
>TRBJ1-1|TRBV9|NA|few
TGTGCCAGCAGCGTAGGGCGCCAGAGCGAAGCTTTCTTT
CASSVGRQSEAFF
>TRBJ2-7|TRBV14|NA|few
TGTGCCAGCAGCCAAGAACTAAGGGGCGAGCAGTACTTC
CASSQELRGEQYF
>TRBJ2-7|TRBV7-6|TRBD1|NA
TGTGCCAGCAAAGGACAGGAGTCTTCCTTCGAGCAGTACTTC
CASKGQESSFEQYF
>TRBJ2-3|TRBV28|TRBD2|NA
TGTGCCAGCAACCGGGGGGGCCGCAGGGCAGATACGCAGTATTTT
CASNRGGRRADTQYF
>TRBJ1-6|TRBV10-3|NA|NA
TGTGCCATCAGTCTCGAGGGACCCAAAAATAATTCACCCCTCCACTTT
CAISLEGPKNNSPLHF
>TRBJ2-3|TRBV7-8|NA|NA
TGTGCCAGCAGGATACAGGGTAGAACAGATACGCAGTATTTT
CASRIQGRTDTQYF
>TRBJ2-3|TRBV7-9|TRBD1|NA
TGTGCCAGCAGCTTAGGACCCCCAGGGGGCTGGACAGATACGCAGTATTTT
CASSLGPPGGWTDTQYF
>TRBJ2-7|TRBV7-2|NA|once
TGTGCCAGCAGCTTAATCGGGGCGGGGAACTACGAGCAGTACTTC
CASSLIGAGNYEQYF
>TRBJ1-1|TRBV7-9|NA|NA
TGTGCCAGCAGCTTAGCCGCAGGGTGGAACACTGAAGCTTTCTTT
CASSLAAGWNTEAFF
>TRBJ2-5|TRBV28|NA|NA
TGTGCCAGCAGTTTGGCGGAAGAGACCCAGTACTTC
CASSLAEETQYF
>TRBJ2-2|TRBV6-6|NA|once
TGTGCCAGCAGTTTTAACGTTGCCGGGGAGCTGTTTTTT
CASSFNVAGELFF
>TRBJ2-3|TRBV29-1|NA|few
TGCAGCGTTGGGGCTGTACTACGCACAGATACGCAGTATTTT
CSVGAVLRTDTQYF
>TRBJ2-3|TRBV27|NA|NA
TGTGCCAGCAATCACTGGGACCGCACAGATACGCAGTATTTT
CASNHWDRTDTQYF
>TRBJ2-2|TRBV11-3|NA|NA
TGTGCCAGCAGCTCCGGTACAGGGACCTACACCGGGGAGCTGTTTTTT
CASSSGTGTYTGELFF
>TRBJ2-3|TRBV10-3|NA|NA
TGTGCCATCAGTGAGAAAGGATTCCCAGATACGCAGTATTTT
CAISEKGFPDTQYF
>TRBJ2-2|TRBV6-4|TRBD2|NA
TGTGCCAGCAGCCCTAGCGGGGCGGTGAACACCGGGGAGCTGTTTTTT
CASSPSGAVNTGELFF
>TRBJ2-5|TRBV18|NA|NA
TGTGCCAGCTCACCGGAGGGCCAAGAGACCCAGTACTTC
CASSPEGQETQYF
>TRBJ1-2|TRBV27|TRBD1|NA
TGTGCCAGCAGTTTTCAAGACAGGGATTATGGCTACACCTTC
CASSFQDRDYGYTF
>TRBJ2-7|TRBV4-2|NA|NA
TGTGCCAGCAGCCGGGCAGGGACCCTCACCGGTGACGAGCAGTACTTC
CASSRAGTLTGDEQYF
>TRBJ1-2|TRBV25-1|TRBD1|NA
TGTGCCAGCAGACCGGGACAGGCCTTAGCTAACTATGGCTACACCTTC
CASRPGQALANYGYTF
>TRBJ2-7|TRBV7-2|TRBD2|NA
TGTGCCAGCAGACCTAGCGGGGGGACCTACGAGCAGTACTTC
CASRPSGGTYEQYF
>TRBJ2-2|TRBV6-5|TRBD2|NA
TGTGCCAGCAGGACTAGCGGGGGGGCCACCGGGGAGCTGTTTTTT
CASRTSGGATGELFF
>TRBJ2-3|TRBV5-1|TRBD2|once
TGCGCCAGCAGCTTAAGGGGACTAGACCCACTGTCGCAGTATTTT
CASSLRGLDPLSQYF
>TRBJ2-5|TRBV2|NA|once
TGTGCCAGCAGTGAAGACGAGGGAATAAAGGGAGAGACCCAGTACTTC
CASSEDEGIKGETQYF
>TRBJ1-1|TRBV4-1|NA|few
TGCGCCAGCAGCCAAGATGGCCGGCGGGCGCGCCGTGAAGCTTTCTTT
CASSQDGRRARREAFF
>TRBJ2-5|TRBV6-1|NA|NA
TGTGCCAGCAGTGAACAAAGTGGGCCAGAGACCCAGTACTTC
CASSEQSGPETQYF
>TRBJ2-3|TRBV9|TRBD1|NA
TGTGCCAGCCGGGACAGGGCCACAGATACGCAGTATTTT
CASRDRATDTQYF
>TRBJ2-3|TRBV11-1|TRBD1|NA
TGTGCCAGCAGCTTAGCCGGGACAGGGCGCGGGGCAGATACGCAGTATTTT
CASSLAGTGRGADTQYF
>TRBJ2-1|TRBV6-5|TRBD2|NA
TGTGCCAGCAGTTACTCTGGGACTAGCGGGAGCAATGAGCAGTTCTTC
CASSYSGTSGSNEQFF
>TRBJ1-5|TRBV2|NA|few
TGTGCCAGCAGACTGGGACGGAGTAGCAATCAGCCCCAGCATTTT
CASRLGRSSNQPQHF
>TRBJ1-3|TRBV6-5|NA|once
TGTGCCAGCAGTTACGCTATCACAGGGACCGGAGACACCATATATTTT
CASSYAITGTGDTIYF
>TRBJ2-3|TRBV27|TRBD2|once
TGTGCCAGCAGTTTAGCTTCGGCTAGCGGGGCGGATACGCAGTATTTT
CASSLASASGADTQYF
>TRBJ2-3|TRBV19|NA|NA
TGTGCCAGTAGTACCGGTGGTACAGATACGCAGTATTTT
CASSTGGTDTQYF
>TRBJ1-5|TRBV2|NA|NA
TGTGCCAGCAGTCGCGACGCGGCTGGCAATCAGCCCCAGCATTTT
CASSRDAAGNQPQHF